A selection of T cell receptor beta chains follows, all from one sample in a study of blood T cell repertoires in COVID-19. Assay: immunoSEQ multiplex PCR; the TCRdb copy retains only in-frame clones and omits some. The data contain approximately 400,000 clones, around 89% of them seen just once; the ten biggest clones take up approximately 1.2%. The sequenced sample was PBMCs or T cells enriched from blood (not recorded which). Source of these receptors: a young woman who had recovered from COVID-19. The CDR3 runs from the conserved cysteine through the conserved F or W. A D gene is named only where the DNA matches it firmly. Some rows have no size entry. The others give once, few or many, or a class for an expanded clone.

J gene: TRBJ1-6
clone size: NA
D gene: NA
V gene: TRBV14
CDR3 protein: CASSQGLSGSPLHF
CDR3 DNA: TGTGCCAGCAGCCAAGGGCTGTCCGGGTCACCCCTCCACTTT

J gene: TRBJ1-1
clone size: NA
D gene: NA
V gene: TRBV6-4
CDR3 protein: CASGPRGGPNTEAFF
CDR3 DNA: TGTGCCAGCGGGCCGCGGGGTGGGCCGAACACTGAAGCTTTCTTT

J gene: TRBJ2-1
clone size: NA
D gene: NA
V gene: TRBV11-3
CDR3 protein: CASSLVAKPTTYNEQFF
CDR3 DNA: TGTGCCAGCAGCTTAGTGGCGAAGCCGACTACCTACAATGAGCAGTTCTTC

J gene: TRBJ2-7
clone size: NA
D gene: NA
V gene: TRBV21-1
CDR3 protein: CASSTGQASYEQYF
CDR3 DNA: TGTGCCAGCAGCACCGGACAGGCATCGTACGAGCAGTACTTC

J gene: TRBJ2-5
clone size: NA
D gene: TRBD2
V gene: TRBV30
CDR3 protein: CAWSRGLEETQYF
CDR3 DNA: TGTGCCTGGAGCAGGGGACTAGAAGAGACCCAGTACTTC

J gene: TRBJ2-3
clone size: NA
D gene: TRBD2
V gene: TRBV5-1
CDR3 protein: CASHSGAGDTQYF
CDR3 DNA: TGCGCCAGTCATAGCGGGGCTGGAGATACGCAGTATTTT

J gene: TRBJ1-1
clone size: NA
D gene: TRBD1
V gene: TRBV10-1
CDR3 protein: CASSESIWTGNTEAFF
CDR3 DNA: TGCGCCAGCAGTGAGTCGATATGGACAGGGAACACTGAAGCTTTCTTT

J gene: TRBJ1-5
clone size: NA
D gene: TRBD1
V gene: TRBV30
CDR3 protein: CAWRDRGQGQPQHF
CDR3 DNA: TGTGCCTGGAGGGACAGAGGACAGGGTCAGCCCCAGCATTTT

J gene: TRBJ2-7
clone size: NA
D gene: NA
V gene: TRBV5-1
CDR3 protein: CASSLAGTYEQYF
CDR3 DNA: TGCGCCAGCAGCTTGGCAGGAACCTACGAGCAGTACTTC

J gene: TRBJ2-1
clone size: NA
D gene: NA
V gene: TRBV24-1
CDR3 protein: CATSDPITGNEQFF
CDR3 DNA: TGTGCCACCAGTGATCCTATTACAGGGAATGAGCAGTTCTTC

J gene: TRBJ2-5
clone size: NA
D gene: NA
V gene: TRBV9
CDR3 protein: CASSVSQGWETQYF
CDR3 DNA: TGTGCCAGCAGCGTTTCTCAGGGCTGGGAGACCCAGTACTTC

J gene: TRBJ1-2
clone size: NA
D gene: TRBD1
V gene: TRBV18
CDR3 protein: CASSRDRGGAIYGYTF
CDR3 DNA: TGTGCCAGCTCGCGGGACAGGGGAGGTGCCATCTATGGCTACACCTTC

J gene: TRBJ2-7
clone size: few
D gene: NA
V gene: TRBV15
CDR3 protein: CATSRLRDSSYEQYF
CDR3 DNA: TGTGCCACCAGCAGACTCCGGGACTCCTCCTACGAGCAGTACTTC

J gene: TRBJ2-3
clone size: NA
D gene: TRBD2
V gene: TRBV9
CDR3 protein: CASSVNGASGGVTQYF
CDR3 DNA: TGTGCCAGCAGCGTAAATGGGGCTAGCGGGGGAGTTACGCAGTATTTT

J gene: TRBJ2-7
clone size: NA
D gene: TRBD1
V gene: TRBV24-1
CDR3 protein: CATSEGTGVPPEQYF
CDR3 DNA: TGTGCCACCAGTGAGGGGACAGGGGTCCCTCCCGAGCAGTACTTC

J gene: TRBJ1-3
clone size: NA
D gene: NA
V gene: TRBV19
CDR3 protein: CASSRTSGNTIYF
CDR3 DNA: TGTGCCAGTAGTCGGACATCTGGAAACACCATATATTTT

J gene: TRBJ2-3
clone size: NA
D gene: TRBD2
V gene: TRBV9
CDR3 protein: CASRPPAGGSTDTQYF
CDR3 DNA: TGTGCCAGCAGACCACCGGCGGGGGGTAGCACAGATACGCAGTATTTT

J gene: TRBJ2-3
clone size: NA
D gene: TRBD2
V gene: TRBV7-3
CDR3 protein: CASSLIITSEQYF
CDR3 DNA: TGTGCCAGCAGCCTCATAATCACTAGCGAGCAGTATTTT

J gene: TRBJ2-7
clone size: NA
D gene: NA
V gene: TRBV6-6
CDR3 protein: CASTQGSHEQYF
CDR3 DNA: TGTGCCAGTACCCAGGGGTCACACGAGCAGTACTTC

J gene: TRBJ2-1
clone size: NA
D gene: NA
V gene: TRBV4-3
CDR3 protein: CASSQDPLLYNEQFF
CDR3 DNA: TGCGCCAGCAGCCAAGATCCCCTCTTGTACAATGAGCAGTTCTTC

J gene: TRBJ1-4
clone size: NA
D gene: TRBD1
V gene: TRBV2
CDR3 protein: CASSDPAGRGNEKLFF
CDR3 DNA: TGTGCCAGCAGTGATCCCGCGGGCAGGGGGAATGAAAAACTGTTTTTT

J gene: TRBJ1-3
clone size: NA
D gene: TRBD1
V gene: TRBV9
CDR3 protein: CASSAENRGLGNTIYF
CDR3 DNA: TGTGCCAGCAGCGCGGAGAACAGGGGGCTCGGAAACACCATATATTTT

J gene: TRBJ2-2
clone size: NA
D gene: TRBD1
V gene: TRBV5-4
CDR3 protein: CASSLGRGLNTGELFF
CDR3 DNA: TGTGCCAGCAGCTTGGGCAGGGGGCTGAACACCGGGGAGCTGTTTTTT

J gene: TRBJ2-1
clone size: NA
D gene: NA
V gene: TRBV19
CDR3 protein: CASSIWLQGHNEQFF
CDR3 DNA: TGTGCCAGTAGTATCTGGTTGCAGGGGCACAATGAGCAGTTCTTC

J gene: TRBJ2-7
clone size: NA
D gene: NA
V gene: TRBV23-1
CDR3 protein: CASSARRRSYEQYF
CDR3 DNA: TGCGCCAGCAGTGCCCGGAGGCGGTCCTACGAGCAGTACTTC

J gene: TRBJ2-4
clone size: NA
D gene: NA
V gene: TRBV5-1
CDR3 protein: CASSLSGGQGNIQYF
CDR3 DNA: TGCGCCAGCAGCTTGAGCGGGGGACAGGGAAACATTCAGTACTTC

J gene: TRBJ2-1
clone size: NA
D gene: TRBD2
V gene: TRBV3-1/TRBV3-2
CDR3 protein: CASSQEAGGPGEQFF
CDR3 DNA: TGTGCCAGCAGCCAAGAGGCGGGGGGGCCTGGTGAGCAGTTCTTC

J gene: TRBJ1-2
clone size: NA
D gene: NA
V gene: TRBV13
CDR3 protein: CASSLSSRNYGYTF
CDR3 DNA: TGTGCCAGCAGCTTATCGTCCAGGAACTATGGCTACACCTTC

J gene: TRBJ1-2
clone size: NA
D gene: NA
V gene: TRBV14
CDR3 protein: CASSQGPGGGGPYGYTF
CDR3 DNA: TGTGCCAGCAGCCAAGGACCCGGGGGGGGAGGCCCCTATGGCTACACCTTC

J gene: TRBJ2-7
clone size: NA
D gene: TRBD1
V gene: TRBV18
CDR3 protein: CASSPGRDRVPYEQYF
CDR3 DNA: TGTGCCAGCTCACCGGGACGAGACAGGGTGCCTTACGAGCAGTACTTC

J gene: TRBJ2-1
clone size: NA
D gene: NA
V gene: TRBV19
CDR3 protein: CASGGSAYNEQFF
CDR3 DNA: TGTGCCAGTGGGGGGTCCGCCTACAATGAGCAGTTCTTC

J gene: TRBJ1-2
clone size: NA
D gene: NA
V gene: TRBV25-1
CDR3 protein: CASSETVNYGYTF
CDR3 DNA: TGTGCCAGCAGTGAAACAGTCAACTATGGCTACACCTTC

J gene: TRBJ2-7
clone size: NA
D gene: TRBD2
V gene: TRBV6-5
CDR3 protein: CASSFGGGGYEQYF
CDR3 DNA: TGTGCCAGCAGTTTCGGGGGGGGTGGCTACGAGCAGTACTTC

J gene: TRBJ1-6
clone size: NA
D gene: NA
V gene: TRBV5-4
CDR3 protein: CASSPDGGRPLHF
CDR3 DNA: TGTGCCAGCAGCCCTGACGGAGGTAGACCCCTCCACTTT

J gene: TRBJ1-1
clone size: NA
D gene: TRBD1
V gene: TRBV7-3
CDR3 protein: CASSQLTGVTEAFF
CDR3 DNA: TGTGCCAGCAGCCAATTGACAGGGGTCACTGAAGCTTTCTTT

J gene: TRBJ1-1
clone size: NA
D gene: NA
V gene: TRBV9
CDR3 protein: CASSVSPGGTEAFF
CDR3 DNA: TGTGCCAGCAGCGTGTCACCGGGGGGCACTGAAGCTTTCTTT

J gene: TRBJ1-5
clone size: NA
D gene: NA
V gene: TRBV12-3/TRBV12-4
CDR3 protein: CASSFSDQPQHF
CDR3 DNA: TGTGCCAGCAGTTTTAGTGATCAGCCCCAGCATTTT

J gene: TRBJ2-3
clone size: NA
D gene: NA
V gene: TRBV11-2
CDR3 protein: CASSLDGGAGTDTQYF
CDR3 DNA: TGTGCCAGCAGCTTAGATGGGGGGGCGGGCACAGATACGCAGTATTTT

J gene: TRBJ1-1
clone size: NA
D gene: TRBD1
V gene: TRBV12-5
CDR3 protein: CASGNRGRAEAFF
CDR3 DNA: TGTGCTAGTGGTAACAGGGGGCGGGCTGAAGCTTTCTTT

J gene: TRBJ1-1
clone size: NA
D gene: NA
V gene: TRBV28
CDR3 protein: CASRPLGQLMNTEAFF
CDR3 DNA: TGTGCCAGCAGACCTCTCGGACAGCTCATGAACACTGAAGCTTTCTTT